This TCR beta chain was retrieved from a study of Graves' ophthalmopathy and Graves' hyperthyroidism. Details on this clonotype: What it binds is not known.

PBMCs were isolated from a roughly 9.6 ml sample of fresh peripheral blood. Study-wide results and limits: With a specificity of around 77% and a sensitivity of about 71%, the model predicted ophthalmopathy progression. Detection in blood was also observed for most expanded thyroid clonotypes above 0.001 frequency.

TCR beta CDR3 amplification used RNA transcripts. HTBI primers served in a first-round RT-PCR, which a second-round multiplex PCR followed. TCRdb passed the multiplex PCR reads through MiXCR, listing each CDR3 protein once. In the table there are 350,000 to 400,000 distinct CDR3 sequences, roughly 18% of which are singletons. V lost 5 bases, J lost 2 bases, and 6 bases stayed unmatched. This CDR3 has 14 amino acids. This receptor was taken from a woman aged 18-29 years with Graves' ophthalmopathy. The V and J genes are TRBV12-3 or TRBV12-4 and TRBJ2-7; 7 positions match TRBD1. Sequencing was performed on peripheral blood. This CDR3 reads CASSLQGIAYEQYF. CDR3 nucleotide sequence: TGTGCCAGCAGTCTACAGGGGATAGCCTACGAGCAGTACTTC.